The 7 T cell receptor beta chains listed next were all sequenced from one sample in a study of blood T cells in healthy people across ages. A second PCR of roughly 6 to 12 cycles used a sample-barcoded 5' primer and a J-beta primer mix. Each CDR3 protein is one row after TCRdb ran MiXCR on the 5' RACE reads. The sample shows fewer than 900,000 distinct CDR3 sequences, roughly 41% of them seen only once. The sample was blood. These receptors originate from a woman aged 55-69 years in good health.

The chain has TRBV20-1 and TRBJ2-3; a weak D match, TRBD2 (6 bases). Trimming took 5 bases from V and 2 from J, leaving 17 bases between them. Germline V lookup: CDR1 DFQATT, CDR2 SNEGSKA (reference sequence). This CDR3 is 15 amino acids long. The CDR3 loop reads CSAGGTRGATDTQYF. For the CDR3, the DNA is TGCAGTGCTGGGGGGACCCGAGGGGCCACAGATACGCAGTATTTT.

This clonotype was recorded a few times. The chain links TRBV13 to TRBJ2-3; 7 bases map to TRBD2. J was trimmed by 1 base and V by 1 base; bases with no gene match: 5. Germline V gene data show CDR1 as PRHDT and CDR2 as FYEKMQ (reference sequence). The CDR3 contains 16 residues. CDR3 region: CASSLEGGRGTDTQYF. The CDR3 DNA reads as TGTGCCAGCAGCTTAGAGGGCGGGAGAGGCACAGATACGCAGTATTTT.

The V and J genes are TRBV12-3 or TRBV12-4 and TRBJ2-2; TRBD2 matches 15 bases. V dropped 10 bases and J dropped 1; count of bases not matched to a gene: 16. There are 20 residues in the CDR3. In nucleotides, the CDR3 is TGTGCCATCTCCCGCCCCCCCGGGACTAGCGGGGGGCTGAACACCGGGGAGCTGTTTTTT. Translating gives CAISRPPGTSGGLNTGELFF.

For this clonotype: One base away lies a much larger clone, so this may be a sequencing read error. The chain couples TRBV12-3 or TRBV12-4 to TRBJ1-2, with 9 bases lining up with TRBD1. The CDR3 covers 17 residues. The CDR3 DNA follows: TGTGCCAGCAGTTCTCGGACAGGGGATCTTACTAACTATGGCTACAACTTC. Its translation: CASSSRTGDLTNYGYNF.

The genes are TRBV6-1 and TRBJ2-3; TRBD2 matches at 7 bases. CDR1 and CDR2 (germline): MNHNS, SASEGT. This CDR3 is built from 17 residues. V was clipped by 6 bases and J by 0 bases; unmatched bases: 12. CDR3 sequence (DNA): TGTGCCAGCAGGGGCTCATTCTCTAGCGGTAGCACAGATACGCAGTATTTT. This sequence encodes CASRGSFSSGSTDTQYF.

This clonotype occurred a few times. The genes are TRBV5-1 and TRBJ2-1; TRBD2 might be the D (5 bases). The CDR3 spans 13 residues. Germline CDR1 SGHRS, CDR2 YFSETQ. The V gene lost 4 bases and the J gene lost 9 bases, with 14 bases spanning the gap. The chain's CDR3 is CASSTGPEGEQFF. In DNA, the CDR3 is TGCGCCAGCAGCACGGGCCCCGAGGGTGAGCAGTTCTTC.

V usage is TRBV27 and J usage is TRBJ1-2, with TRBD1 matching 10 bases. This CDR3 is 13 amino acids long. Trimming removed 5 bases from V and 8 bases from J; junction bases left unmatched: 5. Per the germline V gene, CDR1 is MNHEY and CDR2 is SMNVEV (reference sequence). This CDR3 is CASSVGTGDGYTF. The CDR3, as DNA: TGTGCCAGCAGTGTAGGGACAGGGGACGGCTACACCTTC.